This T cell receptor (beta chain) came from a study of beta chain features in type 1 diabetes. Study context: Researchers looked at approximately 110,000,000 sorted cells across all samples.

With regard to this clone: Its antigen is not identified. This clone may be a read error of a much larger clone one base away. The identical CDR3 is also encoded by other nucleotide sequences in the sample.

Every isolated RNA sample was fully reverse transcribed, so sequencing captured expressed TCRB transcripts. Assay: immunoSEQ multiplex PCR; the TCRdb copy retains only in-frame clones and omits some. Altogether a few hundred thousand clones are present, roughly a tenth being singletons, with the ten largest covering about 0.64%. CDR1 is SEHNR, CDR2 FQNEAQ, per germline (reference sequence). CDR3 length: 13 residues. V shed 8 bases, J shed 2 bases, and the junction held 5 bases outside the gene matches. Staining for CD45RO/CCR7/CD25/CD127/CD95/CD27 allowed sorting of CD4+ naive, central memory, regulatory and stem cell-like memory cells. Overall study results and limits: Comparison showed that naive, central memory and Treg TCRB repertoires appeared more similar among patients than among healthy donors. Among patients with Type 1 diabetes, TCRB CDR3s were moderately but significantly shorter in every one of the four CD4+ subsets.

The TCR comes from a man aged 25-40 years with type 1 diabetes. Input material: central memory CD4+ T cells from blood. The J gene is TRBJ2-5, the V gene TRBV7-9, with 7 nucleotides matching TRBD2. CDR3 DNA sequence: TGTGCCAGCGGTGGGGGGGGGCAAGAGACCCAGTACTTC. Translation: CASGGGGQETQYF.